These T cell receptor beta chains were read from a single sample in a study of identical twins. TCRdb redid the calling of the 5' RACE reads with MiXCR, one entry per CDR3 protein. The sample holds approximately 280,000 distinct CDR3 sequences, about 8.3% seen once. These data are also associated with another study on yellow fever vaccine responses in identical twins.

Material for sequencing was memory (CD45RO+) T cells sorted from blood. The receptors derive from a woman aged 18-29 years in good health. Each CDR3 is given with its conserved first and last residue. D genes are given only for firm matches. Clone size is shown for a subset of rows, as once, few, many or a class of expanded clone.

length	V	size	J	D	DNA	CDR3
16	TRBV7-8	-	TRBJ1-5	-	TGTGCCAGCAGCTTTTCTTTACGACAGAATAATCAGCCCCAGCATTTT	CASSFSLRQNNQPQHF
15	TRBV6-5	many	TRBJ2-7	TRBD2	TGTGCCAGCAGTTCCCGACTAGCGGGAGTTGGGGAGCAGTACTTC	CASSSRLAGVGEQYF
15	TRBV24-1	few	TRBJ2-5	-	TGTGCCACCAGTGATGGAACTAGATCGTCGGAGACCCAGTACTTC	CATSDGTRSSETQYF
15	TRBV4-1	-	TRBJ1-1	TRBD1	TGCGCCAGCAGCCCGTTTTTTGGGACAGGGACTGAAGCTTTCTTT	CASSPFFGTGTEAFF
16	TRBV5-1	many	TRBJ2-1	-	TGCGCCAGCAGCTTGGCCGGTAGTTGGTCGTATAATGAGCAGTTCTTC	CASSLAGSWSYNEQFF
14	TRBV19	few	TRBJ1-1	-	TGTGCCAGTAGCTTCGGGACACTGAACACTGAAGCTTTCTTT	CASSFGTLNTEAFF
16	TRBV4-2	many	TRBJ1-2	TRBD1	TGTGCCAGCAGCCCCCCCGGGACAGGGGGCGCCTATGGCTACACCTTC	CASSPPGTGGAYGYTF
14	TRBV12-3/TRBV12-4	many	TRBJ2-5	-	TGTGCCAGCAGTCTAAGGACCAACCAAGAGACCCAGTACTTC	CASSLRTNQETQYF
16	TRBV12-3/TRBV12-4	-	TRBJ1-4	TRBD1	TGTGCCAGCAGTCAAGCCGGACAGGGGGAGGGTGAAAAACTGTTTTTT	CASSQAGQGEGEKLFF
14	TRBV20-1	few	TRBJ1-2	-	TGCAGTGCTAGAGATGGGACCTTGGGCTATGGCTACACCTTC	CSARDGTLGYGYTF
14	TRBV10-3	few	TRBJ2-3	-	TGTGCCATCAATTCGAGGCAGGACACAGATACGCAGTATTTT	CAINSRQDTDTQYF
18	TRBV7-8	many	TRBJ2-1	-	TGTGCCAGCAGCCGCACTAACCCGGGACTCACCTACTACAATGAGCAGTTCTTC	CASSRTNPGLTYYNEQFF
14	TRBV6-5	many	TRBJ2-2	-	TGTGCCAGCAGTTACTCGAAGGGTACCGGGGAGCTGTTTTTT	CASSYSKGTGELFF
13	TRBV15	many	TRBJ2-1	-	TGTGCCACCAGCAGACGCTGGGGGGATGAGCAGTTCTTC	CATSRRWGDEQFF
14	TRBV5-6	few	TRBJ2-1	-	TGTGCCAGCAGCTTTGGGGCCCGAAACAATGAGCAGTTCTTC	CASSFGARNNEQFF
13	TRBV9	-	TRBJ1-1	-	TGTGCCAGCAGCGTAGGGGCAAACACTGAAGCTTTCTTT	CASSVGANTEAFF
15	TRBV29-1	few	TRBJ2-2	TRBD2	TGCAGCGTTGAAGGGTTAGCGGGGGGCACCGGGGAGCTGTTTTTT	CSVEGLAGGTGELFF
16	TRBV18	few	TRBJ2-1	TRBD2	TGTGCCAGCTCACCTCCAACTAGCGGGAGTTTTGGTGAGCAGTTCTTC	CASSPPTSGSFGEQFF
10	TRBV29-1	-	TRBJ1-1	-	TGCAGCGTTGTAGACGGTTCAGCTTTCTTT	CSVVDGSAFF
14	TRBV3-1	few	TRBJ1-5	-	TGTGCCAGCAGCCAAGATAAGGGAACTCAGCCCCAGCATTTT	CASSQDKGTQPQHF
16	TRBV6-5	few	TRBJ2-3	-	TGTGCCAGCAGTTACTCGAATTCGGGGGGCCCAGATACGCAGTATTTT	CASSYSNSGGPDTQYF
13	TRBV24-1	many	TRBJ2-1	TRBD2	TGTGCCACCAGTGCTTTTAGCGGGGGTGAGCAGTTCTTC	CATSAFSGGEQFF
16	TRBV5-1	few	TRBJ1-4	-	TGCGCCAGCAGCCTTGGGGACGGAACTGATAATGAAAAACTGTTTTTT	CASSLGDGTDNEKLFF
13	TRBV28	few	TRBJ2-5	-	TGTGCCAGCGGAGGGGGGAAGGGGGAGACCCAGTACTTC	CASGGGKGETQYF
15	TRBV3-1	many	TRBJ2-1	-	TGTGCCAGCAGCCAAGGGTTACAGCTGTCGAATGAGCAGTTCTTC	CASSQGLQLSNEQFF
13	TRBV7-9	few	TRBJ1-1	-	TGTGCCAGCAGCCCACCAGGGTGGGAGGGAGCTTTCTTT	CASSPPGWEGAFF
16	TRBV6-4	-	TRBJ1-1	-	TGTGCCAGCAGTGACTCTAGTGGGGGCGTCGGCACTGAAGCTTTCTTT	CASSDSSGGVGTEAFF
14	TRBV5-1	-	TRBJ1-2	TRBD1	TGCGCCAGCAGCTTGGCAGGGGGCAAGGATGGCTACACCTTC	CASSLAGGKDGYTF
14	TRBV3-1	few	TRBJ2-1	-	TGTGCCAGCAGCCAAGATAAAGGGTTTGGTGAGCAGTTCTTC	CASSQDKGFGEQFF
15	TRBV6-5	few	TRBJ2-3	-	TGTGCCAGCAGTTACTCGGGGGTTCGCACAGATACGCAGTATTTT	CASSYSGVRTDTQYF
13	TRBV29-1	-	TRBJ2-7	TRBD1	TGCAGCGTTGAAGGGGCAGGGGGCTACGAGCAGTACTTC	CSVEGAGGYEQYF
15	TRBV7-2	many	TRBJ2-7	-	TGTGCCAGCAGCTTAGCCCATTACGGTTCCAACGAGCAGTACTTC	CASSLAHYGSNEQYF
14	TRBV5-1	many	TRBJ1-2	-	TGCGCCAGCAGCTTGGACAGGTCCGGCTATGGCTACACCTTC	CASSLDRSGYGYTF
14	TRBV6-1	-	TRBJ2-3	-	TGTGCCAGCAGTCTGGGGCTCTGCACAGATACGCAGTATTTT	CASSLGLCTDTQYF
12	TRBV10-3	many	TRBJ1-4	TRBD1	TGTGCCATCGGGGGACAGAACGAAAAACTGTTTTTT	CAIGGQNEKLFF
16	TRBV27	few	TRBJ2-3	TRBD2	TGTGCCAGCAGAAGGGATAGCGGGAGCTTGTCAGATACGCAGTATTTT	CASRRDSGSLSDTQYF
15	TRBV15	-	TRBJ2-1	TRBD2	TGTGCCACCAGCAGAGATCAGACTAGCGGTAATGAGCAGTTCTTC	CATSRDQTSGNEQFF
12	TRBV28	few	TRBJ2-7	-	TGTGCCAGCAACGGGTGGGGGTACGAGCAGTACTTC	CASNGWGYEQYF
14	TRBV4-2	-	TRBJ1-2	-	TGTGCCAGCAGCCAAGGAGGCAGCTGGGGTGGCTACACCTTC	CASSQGGSWGGYTF
14	TRBV29-1	many	TRBJ1-1	-	TGCAGCGTTGTAGGGGGAGCACTTAACACTGAAGCTTTCTTT	CSVVGGALNTEAFF